A single sample is the source of the 15 T cell receptor beta chains below, sequenced in a study of metastatic and nonmetastatic thyroid tumors. With MiXCR, TCRdb called clones anew from the PCR reads. This table has about 21,000 clones, more than 25% appearing once. Every patient was untreated before thyroid surgery. What was sequenced was blood. Receptors were obtained from a female donor with papillary thyroid cancer or a benign thyroid nodule (not recorded which). Some clones in this sample may be carry-over from other donors' samples.

This clone was observed many times. The chain has TRBV6-1 and TRBJ2-7, with TRBD2 matching 10 bases. Germline V gene sequence: CDR1 MNHNS, CDR2 SASEGT. The CDR3 contains 15 residues. V lost 10 bases to trimming and J lost 4 bases; unmatched junction nucleotides: 13. The CDR3 nucleotides read TGTGCCACCGGGAGGGGGGCTAGCGGGAGTTACGAGCAGTACTTC. Protein sequence: CATGRGASGSYEQYF.

The chain carries TRBV20-1 and TRBJ2-5, with 8 bases fitting TRBD2. Germline trimming cut 3 bases from V and 2 bases from J; bases unmatched to any gene: 11. Germline loops: CDR1 DFQATT, CDR2 SNEGSKA (reference sequence). The CDR3 loop spans 16 amino acids. The chain's CDR3 is CSASPIAGPTQETQYF. The CDR3 region has the DNA TGCAGTGCTAGCCCGATAGCGGGGCCAACACAAGAGACCCAGTACTTC.

This clone was recorded at least ten times. This may stem from a read error, because a much larger clone lies one nucleotide away. The V gene is TRBV6-2 or TRBV6-3, the J gene TRBJ2-1; TRBD2 matches at 14 bases. CDR1 and CDR2 from the germline V gene are MNHEY and SVGEGT. The CDR3 has 15 amino acids. The V segment lost 8 bases and the J segment 14 bases; nucleotides outside the gene matches: 14. The CDR3 here is CASGNPGLAGVEKFF. CDR3 nucleotide sequence: TGTGCCAGCGGCAATCCGGGACTAGCGGGAGTCGAGAAGTTCTTC.

This clone was detected ten times or more. The genes are TRBV7-2 and TRBJ1-6, with TRBD1 matching over 9 bases. The CDR3 runs to 15 residues. Germline assignment: CDR1 SGHTA and CDR2 FQGNSA. Trimming at V came to 5 bases and at J to 13 bases, leaving 12 bases not matched to a gene. The CDR3 nucleotides are TGTGCCAGCAGCGACACAGGGGGCTCGGTTACTCCCCTCCACTTT. Protein product: CASSDTGGSVTPLHF.

This clone was seen many times. V gene TRBV6-2 or TRBV6-3 combines with J gene TRBJ1-5; a possible D gene is TRBD1 (5 bases). The CDR3 is 15 amino acids. Germline V gene data show CDR1 as MNHEY and CDR2 as SVGEGT. The ends were cut back, 0 bases at V and 7 bases at J, with 13 bases in the middle. The CDR3 is CASSYSEGFEQPQHF. CDR3 DNA sequence: TGTGCCAGCAGTTACTCCGAGGGGTTCGAGCAGCCCCAGCATTTT.

The chain couples TRBV30 to TRBJ1-6, with D perhaps matching TRBD1 (5 bases). CDR1 is GTSNPN and CDR2 is SVGIG in the germline V gene (reference sequence). The V and J ends lost 2 bases and 5 bases respectively, with 10 bases between them. The CDR3 spans 14 residues. The CDR3 DNA reads as TGTGCCTGGAGTCCCGGGACGCATAATTCACCCCTCCACTTT. Translating gives CAWSPGTHNSPLHF.

This clone was seen many times. The chain joins TRBV24-1 to TRBJ2-7; 10 positions match TRBD1. The CDR3 contains 15 residues. J was trimmed by 3 bases and V by 4 bases; bases with no gene match: 5. The germline gives CDR1 KGHDR, CDR2 SFDVKD. CDR3 protein: CATSERDRGGYEQYF. The CDR3 DNA sequence: TGTGCCACCAGTGAACGGGACAGGGGAGGCTACGAGCAGTACTTC.

This clone is labeled as medium-sized. The rearrangement joins TRBV19 to TRBJ2-1, with D perhaps matching TRBD1 (5 bases). CDR1 is LNHDA and CDR2 is SQIVND in the germline V gene (reference sequence). The CDR3 is 13 amino acids. V lost 3 bases to trimming and J lost 10 bases, with 13 bases between them. CDR3 region: CASSIQGTTEQFF. CDR3 nucleotides: TGTGCCAGTAGTATTCAGGGAACCACGGAGCAGTTCTTC.

This clone was observed a handful of times. The chain joins TRBV6-2 or TRBV6-3 to TRBJ2-1, with D possibly TRBD2 on 7 matching bases. This CDR3 comprises 16 residues. Germline V lookup: CDR1 MNHEY, CDR2 SVGEGT. Trimming took 7 bases from V and 1 from J, leaving 17 bases between them. The CDR3 coding sequence is TGTGCCAGCACCGAAGGGGGGGGCGTATCCTACAATGAGCAGTTCTTC. It codes for CASTEGGGVSYNEQFF.

The rearrangement joins TRBV20-1 to TRBJ2-7, with 12 positions matching TRBD2. V was clipped by 6 bases and J by 0 bases; unmatched bases: 6. This CDR3 region has 15 residues. In germline, CDR1 is DFQATT, CDR2 SNEGSKA (reference sequence). The CDR3 here is CSAASTSGGSYEQYF. In nucleotides, the CDR3 is TGCAGTGCCGCCTCGACTAGCGGGGGCTCCTACGAGCAGTACTTC.

By frequency in the sample, this clone is medium-sized. This chain links TRBV5-1 with TRBJ1-1, with 7 bases matching TRBD1. V was clipped by 0 bases and J by 1 base; unmatched bases: 3. CDR3 length: 15 residues. Germline-derived CDR1 and CDR2 are SGHRS and YFSETQ. In nucleotides, the CDR3 is TGCGCCAGCAGCTTGGTTCGGACAGGGAACACTGAAGCTTTCTTT. The encoded protein is CASSLVRTGNTEAFF. The variable domain in full, completed from reference TRBV5-1 and TRBJ1-1, reads KAGVTQTPRYLIKTRGQQVTLSCSPISGHRSVSWYQQTPGQGLQFLFEYFSETQRNKGNFPGRFSGRQFSNSRSEMNVSTLELGDSALYLCASSLVRTGNTEAFFGQGTRLTVV.

Turning to this clone: The junction departs from germline at one end; a sequencing error may be responsible. The J gene is TRBJ1-1, the V gene TRBV5-6, with unresolved D. Germline loops: CDR1 SGHDT, CDR2 YYEEEE. The CDR3 runs 13 residues. CDR3 sequence (DNA): TGTGCCAGCAGCTTGGTGTTCCCTGGGGAAGCTTTTTTT. Its protein product is CASSLVFPGEAFF.

This clone was recorded many times. The V call is TRBV4-1, the J call TRBJ2-3; perhaps D is TRBD1 or TRBD2 (5 bases each). Looked up from germline, CDR1 is MGHRA and CDR2 is YSYEKL. V lost 0 bases and J lost 3, with 10 bases in between. The CDR3 is made up of 15 amino acids. The CDR3 DNA reads TGCGCCAGCAGCCAAGATTCATGGGGGACAGATACGCAGTATTTT. This sequence encodes CASSQDSWGTDTQYF.

The table lists this clone with many counts. The chain carries TRBV4-1 and TRBJ1-2; D perhaps matches TRBD1 (6 bases). V was cut by 1 base and J by 4 bases, with 16 bases left in between. The length of the CDR3 is 16 residues. Per germline, CDR1 MGHRA and CDR2 YSYEKL. DNA for the CDR3: TGCGCCAGCAGCCAAGTCCCCAGGGGAGGGTCCTATGGCTACACCTTC. Amino acids: CASSQVPRGGSYGYTF.

This clone occurred many times. This sequence joins TRBV25-1 and TRBJ1-1; 8 positions match TRBD1. The CDR3 length is 17 residues. Germline lookup yields CDR1 MGHDK and CDR2 SYGVNS. V gave up 1 base and J gave up 6 bases; unmatched junction bases: 13. The CDR3 region is CASSEFTWTGMRAEAFF. CDR3 nucleotide sequence: TGTGCCAGCAGTGAATTTACCTGGACAGGGATGCGTGCTGAAGCTTTCTTT.